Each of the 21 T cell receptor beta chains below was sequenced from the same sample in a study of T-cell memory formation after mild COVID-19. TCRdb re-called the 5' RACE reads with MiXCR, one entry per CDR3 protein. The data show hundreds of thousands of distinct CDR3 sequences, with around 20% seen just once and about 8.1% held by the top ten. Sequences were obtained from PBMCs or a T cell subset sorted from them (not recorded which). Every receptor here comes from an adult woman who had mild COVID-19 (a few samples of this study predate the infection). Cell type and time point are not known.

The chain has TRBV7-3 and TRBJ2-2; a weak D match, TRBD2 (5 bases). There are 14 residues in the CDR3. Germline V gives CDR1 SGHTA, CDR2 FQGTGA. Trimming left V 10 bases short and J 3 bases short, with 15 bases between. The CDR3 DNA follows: TGTGCCACCCAAGGCCCCGGGGACACCGGGGAGCTGTTTTTT. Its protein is CATQGPGDTGELFF.

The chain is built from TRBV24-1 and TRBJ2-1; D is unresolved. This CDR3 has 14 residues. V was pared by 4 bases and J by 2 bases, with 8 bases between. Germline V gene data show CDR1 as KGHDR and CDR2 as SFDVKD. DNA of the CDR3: TGTGCCACCAGTGAGGGATTAGCCTACAATGAGCAGTTCTTC. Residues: CATSEGLAYNEQFF.

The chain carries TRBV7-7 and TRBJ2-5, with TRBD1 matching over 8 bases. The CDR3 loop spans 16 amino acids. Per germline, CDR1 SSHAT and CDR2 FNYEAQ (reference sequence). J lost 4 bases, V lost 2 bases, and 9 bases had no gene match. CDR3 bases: TGTGCCAGCAGCTTAACCCGGGGAACAGGGGGAGAGACCCAGTACTTC. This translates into CASSLTRGTGGETQYF. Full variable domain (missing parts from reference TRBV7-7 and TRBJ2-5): GAGVSQSPRYKVTKRGQDVTLRCDPISSHATLYWYQQALGQGPEFLTYFNYEAQPDKSGLPSDRFSAERPEGSISTLTIQRTEQRDSAMYRCASSLTRGTGGETQYFGPGTRLLVL.

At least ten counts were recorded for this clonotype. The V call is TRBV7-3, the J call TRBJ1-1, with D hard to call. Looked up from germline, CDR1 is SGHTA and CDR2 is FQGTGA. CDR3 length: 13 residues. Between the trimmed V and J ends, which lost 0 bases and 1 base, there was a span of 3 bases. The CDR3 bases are TGTGCCAGCAGCTTAACTAGGAACACTGAAGCTTTCTTT. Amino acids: CASSLTRNTEAFF.

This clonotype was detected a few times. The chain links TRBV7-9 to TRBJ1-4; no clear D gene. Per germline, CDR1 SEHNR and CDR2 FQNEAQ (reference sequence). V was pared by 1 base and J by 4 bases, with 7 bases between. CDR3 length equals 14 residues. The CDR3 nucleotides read TGTGCCAGCAGCTTAGACGCCCGTAATGAAAAACTGTTTTTT. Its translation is CASSLDARNEKLFF.

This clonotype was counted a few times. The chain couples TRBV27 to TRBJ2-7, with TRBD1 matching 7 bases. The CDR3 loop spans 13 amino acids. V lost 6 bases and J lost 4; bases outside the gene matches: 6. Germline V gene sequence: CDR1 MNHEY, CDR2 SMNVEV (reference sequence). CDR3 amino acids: CASRLGTDYEQYF. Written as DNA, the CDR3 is TGTGCCAGCAGACTTGGGACAGATTACGAGCAGTACTTC.

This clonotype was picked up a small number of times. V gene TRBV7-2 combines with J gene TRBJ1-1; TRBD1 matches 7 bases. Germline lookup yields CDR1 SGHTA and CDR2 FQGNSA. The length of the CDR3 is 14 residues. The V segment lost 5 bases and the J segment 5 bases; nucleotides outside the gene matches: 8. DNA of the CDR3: TGTGCCAGCAGCCCTAGACAGGGTTTTACTGAAGCTTTCTTT. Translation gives CASSPRQGFTEAFF.

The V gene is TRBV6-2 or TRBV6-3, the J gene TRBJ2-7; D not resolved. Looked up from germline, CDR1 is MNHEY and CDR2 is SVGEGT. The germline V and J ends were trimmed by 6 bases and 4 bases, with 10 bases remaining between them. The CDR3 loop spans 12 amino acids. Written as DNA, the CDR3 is TGTGCCAGCAGGAGAATCCAATACGAGCAGTACTTC. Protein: CASRRIQYEQYF.

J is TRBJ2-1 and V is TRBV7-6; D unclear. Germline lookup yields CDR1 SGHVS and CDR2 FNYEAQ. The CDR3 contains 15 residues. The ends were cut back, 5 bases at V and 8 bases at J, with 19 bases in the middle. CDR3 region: CASSPVQALRDEQFF. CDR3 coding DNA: TGTGCCAGCAGCCCTGTTCAAGCCCTCCGGGATGAGCAGTTCTTC.

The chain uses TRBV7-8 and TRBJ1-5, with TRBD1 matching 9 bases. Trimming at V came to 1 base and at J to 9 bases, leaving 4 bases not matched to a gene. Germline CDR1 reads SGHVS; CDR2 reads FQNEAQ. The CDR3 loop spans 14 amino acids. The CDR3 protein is CASSLGTGAWPQHF. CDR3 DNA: TGTGCCAGCAGCTTAGGGACAGGGGCATGGCCCCAGCATTTT.

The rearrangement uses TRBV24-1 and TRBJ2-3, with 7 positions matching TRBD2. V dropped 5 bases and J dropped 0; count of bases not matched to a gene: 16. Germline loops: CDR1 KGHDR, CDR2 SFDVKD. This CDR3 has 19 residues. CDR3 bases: TGTGCCACCAGTGCGGCCTTCGGCGGGGGAGGTCGTAGCACAGATACGCAGTATTTT. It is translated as CATSAAFGGGGRSTDTQYF.

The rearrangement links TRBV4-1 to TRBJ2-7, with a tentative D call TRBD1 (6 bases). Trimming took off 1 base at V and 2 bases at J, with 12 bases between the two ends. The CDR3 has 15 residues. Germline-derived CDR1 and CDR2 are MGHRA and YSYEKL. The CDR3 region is CASSQGRDRTYEQYF. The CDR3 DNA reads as TGCGCCAGCAGCCAAGGGCGAGACAGGACCTACGAGCAGTACTTC.

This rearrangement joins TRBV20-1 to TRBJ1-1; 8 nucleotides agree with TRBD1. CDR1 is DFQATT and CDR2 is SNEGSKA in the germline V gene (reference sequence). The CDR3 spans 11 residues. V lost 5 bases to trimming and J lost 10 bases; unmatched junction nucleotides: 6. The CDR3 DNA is TGCAGTGCTCGCTCCGGGACAGGAGCTTTCTTT. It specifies CSARSGTGAFF.

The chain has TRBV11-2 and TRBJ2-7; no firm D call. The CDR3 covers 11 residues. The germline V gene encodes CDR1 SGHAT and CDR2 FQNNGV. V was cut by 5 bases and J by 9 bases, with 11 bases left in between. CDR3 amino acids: CASSPDWVQYF. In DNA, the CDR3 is TGTGCCAGCAGCCCCGACTGGGTGCAGTACTTC.

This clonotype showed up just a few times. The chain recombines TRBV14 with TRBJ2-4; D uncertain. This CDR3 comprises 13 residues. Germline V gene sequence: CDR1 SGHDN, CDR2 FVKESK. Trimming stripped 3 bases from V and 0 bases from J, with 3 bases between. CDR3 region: CASSQLAKNIQYF. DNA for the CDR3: TGTGCCAGCAGCCAGCTAGCCAAAAACATTCAGTACTTC.

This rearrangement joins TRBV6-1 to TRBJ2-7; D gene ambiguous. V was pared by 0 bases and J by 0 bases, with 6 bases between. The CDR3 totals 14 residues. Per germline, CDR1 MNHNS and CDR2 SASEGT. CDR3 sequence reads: CASSEAGNSYEQYF. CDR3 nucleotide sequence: TGTGCCAGCAGTGAAGCAGGTAACTCCTACGAGCAGTACTTC.

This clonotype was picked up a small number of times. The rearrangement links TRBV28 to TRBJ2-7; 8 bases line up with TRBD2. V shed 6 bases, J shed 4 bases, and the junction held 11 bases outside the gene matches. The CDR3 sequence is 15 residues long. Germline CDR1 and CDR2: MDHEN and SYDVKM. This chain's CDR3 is CASRTPSGSGYEQYF. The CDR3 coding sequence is TGTGCCAGCAGAACCCCGAGCGGGAGCGGTTACGAGCAGTACTTC.

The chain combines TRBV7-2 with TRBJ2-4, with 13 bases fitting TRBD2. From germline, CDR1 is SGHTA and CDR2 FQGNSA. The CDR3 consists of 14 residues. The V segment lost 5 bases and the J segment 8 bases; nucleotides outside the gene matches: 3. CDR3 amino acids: CASSTGTSGDIQYF. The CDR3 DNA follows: TGTGCCAGCAGCACAGGGACTAGCGGGGACATTCAGTACTTC.

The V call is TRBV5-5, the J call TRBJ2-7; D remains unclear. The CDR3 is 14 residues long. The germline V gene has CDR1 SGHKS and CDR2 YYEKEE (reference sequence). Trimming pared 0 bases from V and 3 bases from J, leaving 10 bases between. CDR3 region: CASSLEGFFYEQYF. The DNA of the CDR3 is TGTGCCAGCAGCTTGGAAGGGTTTTTCTACGAGCAGTACTTC. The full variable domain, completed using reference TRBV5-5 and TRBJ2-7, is DAGVTQSPTHLIKTRGQQVTLRCSPISGHKSVSWYQQVLGQGPQFIFQYYEKEERGRGNFPDRFSARQFPNYSSELNVNALLLGDSALYLCASSLEGFFYEQYFGPGTRLTVT.

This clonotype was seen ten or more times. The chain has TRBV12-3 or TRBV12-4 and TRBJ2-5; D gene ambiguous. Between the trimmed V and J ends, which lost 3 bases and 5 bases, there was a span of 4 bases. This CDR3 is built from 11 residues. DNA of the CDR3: TGTGCCAGCAGTTTCAAGGAGACCCAGTACTTC. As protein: CASSFKETQYF.

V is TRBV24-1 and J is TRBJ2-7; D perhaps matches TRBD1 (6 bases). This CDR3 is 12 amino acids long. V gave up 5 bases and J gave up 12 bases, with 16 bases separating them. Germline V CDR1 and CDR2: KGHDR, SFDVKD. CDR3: CATSAPGTPLYF. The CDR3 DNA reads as TGTGCCACCAGTGCCCCCGGGACACCTCTGTACTTC.